The clone carrying this T cell receptor beta chain was found many times. This sample stems from a study of T cells after yellow fever vaccination. CDR1 and CDR2 (germline): SGHRS, YFSETQ. Trimming removed 2 bases from V and 7 bases from J; junction bases left unmatched: 1. This CDR3 comprises 12 residues. One entry per CDR3 protein, called by TCRdb with MiXCR from the 5' RACE reads. The table includes about 220,000 distinct CDR3 sequences, less than 3.5% detected once. The chain couples TRBV5-1 to TRBJ2-5; 8 bases map to TRBD2. The receptor's source is a man between 18 and 35 years old who received the YFV17D yellow fever vaccine. This sample comprised CD4+ T cells sorted from PBMCs, obtained 10 days after the yellow fever booster vaccination. The CDR3, as DNA: TGCGCCAGCAGCTTTACTAGCGGGACCCAGTACTTC. It codes for CASSFTSGTQYF.